This TCR beta chain was retrieved from a study of T cell responses to AZD1222 COVID-19 vaccine. Findings and limits, study-wide: Females outnumbered males among donors, who were mostly white British; clonal diversity was possibly underestimated. Unmutated regions of variants are reportedly targeted by nearly half of spike-specific TCRs. The study found vaccine-associated CD4 TCRs spanning spike, dominant at 160-218 and 743-854.

Samples with a second dose at about 4 or about 12 weeks were pooled together. About this clone itself: Its target is unknown.

Sequencing was performed with immunoSEQ multiplex PCR; in TCRdb, only in-frame clones are kept and a portion is missing. Here the sample spans 140,000 or so clones, roughly nine tenths being singletons. The CDR3 extends over 13 amino acids. The germline V gene has CDR1 MNHEY and CDR2 SVGAGI. The V end lost 11 bases, the J end lost 0 bases, and 13 bases lay between the germline ends. The TCR sequence derives from an adult who received the AZD1222 COVID-19 vaccine. The chain has TRBV6-5 and TRBJ1-1; D is uncertain. The sample in question was peripheral blood, obtained 28 days after the second AZD1222 dose. CDR3 sequence (DNA): TGTGCCTCCAGGCGGGGTTTGAACACTGAAGCTTTCTTT. Translated: CASRRGLNTEAFF.